What follows describes a single T cell receptor beta chain. What it binds is unknown. The entry originates in a study of cytomegalovirus exposure and HLA in healthy donors. Overall study context: An analysis done earlier identified 95 million to 140 million unique TCR beta sequences from 190 million or so T cells. Study outcomes and limitations: An analysis that was carried out later associated 15,000 to 20,000 TCR beta sequences with HLA alleles at 0.05 false discovery rate.

The CDR3 extends over 18 amino acids. Deletions cut 1 base from V and 0 bases from J, with 20 bases between. In germline, CDR1 is SGHRS, CDR2 YFSETQ. The PCR employed 60 Vbeta primers together with 13 Jbeta primers. Measured with immunoSEQ multiplex PCR; TCRdb has only the in-frame clones, and not every one. Its listing shows 150,000 to 200,000 clones. Sequences were obtained from PBMCs. This TCR derives from a man aged 25-45 years in good health and CMV-seronegative. V and J are TRBV5-1 and TRBJ2-7; TRBD2 might be the D (6 bases). The DNA of the CDR3 is TGCGCCAGCAGCTTGTACCCGGGGGTGGCGGGCAACTCCTACGAGCAGTACTTC. Amino acid sequence: CASSLYPGVAGNSYEQYF.